These 27 T cell receptor beta chains share one sample of origin, sequenced in a study of Graves' ophthalmopathy and Graves' hyperthyroidism listed by TCRdb under 2018. This sample was sequenced with an Illumina HiSeq 2000. For repertoire sequencing, the TCR beta CDR3 regions were amplified from RNA transcripts. HTBI primers and the Qiagen OneStep RT-PCR kit were used in a first-round RT-PCR, which was followed by a second-round multiplex PCR, size selection and purification. TCRdb trimmed public reads at Q25 via fastp, called clones via MiXCR and kept in-frame beta chains. Every distinct CDR3 protein forms one entry, paired with its most common genes and DNA. Within this sample are around 400,000 distinct CDR3 sequences, with around 21% of them counted one time only. The biggest ten clones account for approximately 3.2% of the sample. Sequencing input: peripheral blood. These receptors originate from a young woman with stable Graves' hyperthyroidism. Donor details come from another sample of the same person, matched by shared clones.

Points on this clonotype: This clone may be a read error of a much larger clone one base away. This sequence joins TRBV10-3 and TRBJ2-5; unclear D gene. This CDR3 is 16 amino acids long. With 7 bases removed from V and 1 base from J, the gap between germline ends came to 19 bases. Per germline, CDR1 ENHRY and CDR2 SYGVKD. In nucleotides, the CDR3 is TGTGCCATCAATGATATATATGGGTCCGGCCAAGAGACCCAGTACTTC. This encodes CAINDIYGSGQETQYF.

This clonotype was counted ten times or more. The chain carries TRBV30 and TRBJ1-5; 7 bases are shared with TRBD1. J gave up 3 bases and V 4 bases, and 6 bases lay outside the gene matches. CDR3 size: 14 residues. Germline lookup yields CDR1 GTSNPN and CDR2 SVGIG (reference sequence). Here the CDR3 DNA reads TGTGCCTGGAACCGGGACAGTCCCAATCAGCCCCAGCATTTT. Protein product: CAWNRDSPNQPQHF. Full variable domain (outside the CDR3, taken from reference TRBV30 and TRBJ1-5): SQTIHQWPATLVQPVGSPLSLECTVEGTSNPNLYWYRQAAGRGLQLLFYSVGIGQISSEVPQNLSASRPQDRQFILSSKKLLLSDSGFYLCAWNRDSPNQPQHFGDGTRLSIL.

This clonotype was recorded only once. A much more abundant neighbour one base away suggests this may be a read error. The CDR3 is CASSRPGRNYGYTF. The DNA for the CDR3 is TGTGCCAGCAGCCGCCCGGGACGGAACTATGGCTACACCTTC. The chain combines TRBV2 with TRBJ1-2, with D possibly being TRBD1 (5 bases). The CDR3 runs to 14 residues. Trimming took 6 bases from V and 2 from J, leaving 13 bases between them. Germline V lookup: CDR1 SNHLY, CDR2 FYNNEI.

This clonotype was observed a handful of times. The chain employs TRBV12-5 and TRBJ2-5, with D possibly being TRBD2 (7 bases). Germline V gives CDR1 LGHNT, CDR2 FRNRAP. The CDR3 has 19 residues. With 7 bases removed from V and 5 bases from J, the gap between germline ends came to 32 bases. The CDR3 DNA sequence: TGTGCTAGTGCCTTCCGCCCGAGGGGGGGGGCGACCCCAAGGGAGACCCAGTACTTC. Amino acids: CASAFRPRGGATPRETQYF. Combining the CDR3 with reference TRBV12-5 and TRBJ2-5 gives the whole variable domain DARVTQTPRHKVTEMGQEVTMRCQPILGHNTVFWYRQTMMQGLELLAYFRNRAPLDDSGMPKDRFSAEMPDATLATLKIQPSEPRDSAVYFCASAFRPRGGATPRETQYFGPGTRLLVL.

This clonotype was seen a handful of times. The genes are TRBV6-1 and TRBJ1-6, with unresolved D. From germline, CDR1 is MNHNS and CDR2 SASEGT. The CDR3 has 15 residues. V lost 6 bases, J lost 4 bases, and 13 bases lay in between. The CDR3 bases are TGTGCCAGCAGCCTCGCGACGGGGTATAATTCACCCCTCCACTTT. It yields the protein CASSLATGYNSPLHF.

At least ten counts were recorded for this clonotype. The chain combines TRBV29-1 with TRBJ2-5, with 8 positions matching TRBD1. The V and J ends lost 7 bases and 1 base, in that order; junction bases with no gene match: 8. The CDR3 is made up of 14 amino acids. Looked up from germline, CDR1 is SQVTM and CDR2 is ANQGSEA. The CDR3 nucleotides are TGCAGCGCAGGGACCGGGACAGGCCAAGAGACCCAGTACTTC. It yields the protein CSAGTGTGQETQYF.

Ten or more counts support this clonotype. The chain has TRBV7-8 and TRBJ1-2, with D perhaps TRBD1 (5 bases). The CDR3 contains 16 residues. Germline CDR1 is SGHVS and CDR2 is FQNEAQ. The V end was cut by 3 bases, the J end by 8 bases, with 22 bases between. The CDR3 region is CASSFQKAGLFAGYTF. The CDR3 coding sequence is TGTGCCAGCAGCTTCCAGAAGGCAGGGCTTTTCGCGGGCTACACCTTC.

This clonotype was seen many times. The V call is TRBV29-1, the J call TRBJ2-6, with D possibly being TRBD2 (5 bases). The CDR3 is 18 amino acids. CDR1 is SQVTM and CDR2 is ANQGSEA in the germline V gene. The V gene lost 0 bases and the J gene lost 0 bases, with 15 bases spanning the gap. CDR3 DNA: TGCAGCGTTGAAGATGCAGAGGGCTGGAGCTCTGGGGCCAACGTCCTGACTTTC. Residues: CSVEDAEGWSSGANVLTF.

This clonotype was seen at least ten times. V and J are TRBV7-9 and TRBJ1-3; a possible D gene is TRBD1 (5 bases). The CDR3 length is 12 residues. V lost 2 bases and J lost 8, with 7 bases in between. Per germline, CDR1 SEHNR and CDR2 FQNEAQ (reference sequence). CDR3 region: CASSLSGDTIYF. In DNA, the CDR3 is TGTGCCAGCAGCTTATCGGGGGACACCATATATTTT. Together with reference TRBV7-9 and TRBJ1-3, the CDR3 gives the full variable domain: DTGVSQNPRHKITKRGQNVTFRCDPISEHNRLYWYRQTLGQGPEFLTYFQNEAQLEKSRLLSDRFSAERPKGSFSTLEIQRTEQGDSAMYLCASSLSGDTIYFGEGSWLTVV.

This clonotype has ten or more counts. The J gene is TRBJ2-5, the V gene TRBV14, with 7 bases lining up with TRBD2. Per the germline V gene, CDR1 is SGHDN and CDR2 is FVKESK. J gave up 4 bases and V 1 base, and 12 bases lay outside the gene matches. This CDR3 comprises 17 residues. CDR3 in DNA: TGTGCCAGCAGCCAAGCTCACCGCGGGAGACGTGTAGAGACCCAGTACTTC. Its translation is CASSQAHRGRRVETQYF.

This clonotype has a count of ten or more. The chain carries TRBV6-1 and TRBJ2-7, with D perhaps matching TRBD1 (5 bases). This CDR3 is built from 13 residues. In germline, CDR1 is MNHNS, CDR2 SASEGT. Trimming took off 2 bases at V and 2 bases at J, with 7 bases between the two ends. In nucleotides, the CDR3 is TGTGCCAGCAGTGAAAGCAGGGCCTACGAGCAGTACTTC. This gives the protein CASSESRAYEQYF.

This clonotype was picked up many times. The chain has TRBV12-3 or TRBV12-4 and TRBJ2-7, with 10 bases lining up with TRBD1. The CDR3 is made up of 14 amino acids. Trimming removed 8 bases from V and 2 bases from J; junction bases left unmatched: 6. CDR3 sequence: CASFTGTGAYEQYF. The DNA for the CDR3 is TGTGCCAGCTTTACCGGGACAGGGGCCTACGAGCAGTACTTC.

This clonotype was detected ten times or more. This rearrangement joins TRBV6-2 or TRBV6-3 to TRBJ2-7; D possibly corresponds to TRBD2 (5 bases). V lost 7 bases, J lost 4 bases, and 8 bases lay in between. The germline gives CDR1 MNHEY, CDR2 SVGEGT. CDR3 length: 11 amino acids. DNA of the CDR3: TGTGCCAGCAAGAGCGGATACGAGCAGTACTTC. It codes for CASKSGYEQYF.

This clonotype was recorded many times. The rearrangement joins TRBV7-2 to TRBJ2-7; the D gene is possibly TRBD1 (5 bases). CDR1 and CDR2 (germline): SGHTA, FQGNSA. V was trimmed by 7 bases and J by 0 bases, leaving 13 bases between them. The CDR3 contains 14 residues. The CDR3 nucleotides read TGTGCCAGCACCCTGACAGCATCCTCCTACGAGCAGTACTTC. As protein: CASTLTASSYEQYF.

This clonotype showed up many times. This rearrangement joins TRBV11-2 to TRBJ2-7, with a tentative D call TRBD1 (6 bases). This CDR3 region has 16 residues. The germline CDR1 and CDR2 sequences are SGHAT and FQNNGV. Trimming left V 1 base short and J 4 bases short, with 17 bases between. CDR3 loop: CASSLGPQGLGYEQYF. CDR3 bases: TGTGCCAGCAGCTTAGGTCCCCAGGGGCTTGGGTACGAGCAGTACTTC.

At least ten counts were recorded for this clonotype. V is TRBV7-9 and J is TRBJ1-1; D gene unclear. Trimming shortened V by 5 bases and J by 6 bases, and 13 bases separated the two germline ends. Germline-derived CDR1 and CDR2 are SEHNR and FQNEAQ (reference sequence). The CDR3 is 13 residues long. In DNA form, the CDR3 reads TGTGCCAGCAGCCCAGATATGCGTCCTGAAGCTTTCTTT. It encodes CASSPDMRPEAFF.

V is TRBV14 and J is TRBJ1-5; 7 bases line up with TRBD1. Germline CDR1 is SGHDN and CDR2 is FVKESK. The CDR3 runs to 16 residues. V trimming: 4 bases; J trimming: 4 bases; junction bases outside the gene matches: 10. The CDR3 loop reads CASSPGGTDSNQPQHF. DNA of the CDR3: TGTGCCAGCAGCCCAGGAGGGACAGACTCGAATCAGCCCCAGCATTTT. The variable domain in full, completed from reference TRBV14 and TRBJ1-5, reads EAGVTQFPSHSVIEKGQTVTLRCDPISGHDNLYWYRRVMGKEIKFLLHFVKESKQDESGMPNNRFLAERTGGTYSTLKVQPAELEDSGVYFCASSPGGTDSNQPQHFGDGTRLSIL.

In its sample, this clonotype was seen many times. The J gene is TRBJ1-1, the V gene TRBV6-5; D gene ambiguous. CDR1 and CDR2 from the germline V gene are MNHEY and SVGAGI. V was cut by 0 bases and J by 2 bases, with 7 bases left in between. The CDR3 consists of 14 residues. CDR3: CASSYSHSNTEAFF. CDR3 bases: TGTGCCAGCAGTTACTCGCACAGCAACACTGAAGCTTTCTTT.

This clonotype has at least ten counts. The chain links TRBV6-5 to TRBJ2-5; a weak D match, TRBD2 (5 bases). V was trimmed by 4 bases and J by 5 bases, leaving 11 bases between them. Germline V lookup: CDR1 MNHEY, CDR2 SVGAGI. There are 13 residues in the CDR3. The DNA of the CDR3 is TGTGCCAGCAGTTGGGCTAGCCGGGAGACCCAGTACTTC. Protein sequence: CASSWASRETQYF.

This clonotype was counted ten times or more. The V and J genes are TRBV29-1 and TRBJ2-4; maybe TRBD2 (5 bases). The V gene lost 6 bases and the J gene lost 0 bases, with 15 bases spanning the gap. Germline V gives CDR1 SQVTM, CDR2 ANQGSEA. This CDR3 has 15 amino acids. The CDR3 DNA follows: TGCAGCGTCGGAGGTGACAAGCTAGCCAAAAACATTCAGTACTTC. Translation gives CSVGGDKLAKNIQYF.

The chain couples TRBV7-2 to TRBJ1-1; 7 nucleotides line up with TRBD1. The CDR3 length is 19 residues. The trim removed 2 bases at V and 0 bases at J, leaving 15 bases unmatched. The germline V gene encodes CDR1 SGHTA and CDR2 FQGNSA. CDR3: CASSLRPPWTGHMNTEAFF. Written as DNA, the CDR3 is TGTGCCAGCAGCTTACGCCCACCTTGGACAGGTCACATGAACACTGAAGCTTTCTTT. Looking up the rest from reference TRBV7-2 and TRBJ1-1 gives the full variable domain: GAGVSQSPSNKVTEKGKDVELRCDPISGHTALYWYRQSLGQGLEFLIYFQGNSAPDKSGLPSDRFSAERTGGSVSTLTIQRTQQEDSAVYLCASSLRPPWTGHMNTEAFFGQGTRLTVV.

This clonotype has a count of ten or more. The rearrangement uses TRBV28 and TRBJ2-7; 9 bases map to TRBD1. Trimming at V came to 5 bases and at J to 6 bases, leaving 14 bases not matched to a gene. This CDR3 contains 16 residues. The germline V gene encodes CDR1 MDHEN and CDR2 SYDVKM. CDR3 region: CASSRTIPTGGGEQYF. CDR3 in DNA: TGTGCCAGCAGTCGTACAATCCCTACAGGGGGCGGCGAGCAGTACTTC.

This clonotype came up many times. The rearrangement joins TRBV10-3 to TRBJ2-7, with 10 nucleotides matching TRBD1. This CDR3 is built from 12 residues. Germline V gene sequence: CDR1 ENHRY, CDR2 SYGVKD. After removal of 7 bases from V and 7 bases from J, the junction contained 4 bases not matched to a gene. This chain's CDR3 is CAIKDRGNEQYF. The CDR3 DNA reads TGTGCCATCAAGGACAGGGGGAATGAGCAGTACTTC.

This clonotype was counted ten times or more. The chain uses TRBV30 and TRBJ2-6, with TRBD1 matching 8 bases. The V gene's germline CDR1 is GTSNPN and CDR2 SVGIG (reference sequence). This CDR3 contains 16 residues. With V trimmed by 1 base and J by 1 base, 3 bases remained unmatched. The CDR3 nucleotides are TGTGCCTGGAGTGGTCAGGGGGCATCTGGGGCCAACGTCCTGACTTTC. Its translation: CAWSGQGASGANVLTF.

The sample holds many counts of this clonotype. This chain connects TRBV19 to TRBJ2-3; perhaps TRBD2 as D (5 bases). The CDR3 contains 16 residues. The V gene's germline CDR1 is LNHDA and CDR2 SQIVND (reference sequence). V gave up 4 bases and J gave up 0 bases, with 14 bases separating them. The CDR3 here is CASSTLTSSSTDTQYF. The CDR3 DNA is TGTGCCAGTAGTACCCTCACTAGTAGTAGCACAGATACGCAGTATTTT.

This clonotype occurred a few times. One base away lies a much larger clone, so this may be a sequencing read error. Because the CDR3 is missing its conserved closing phenylalanine or tryptophan, this is likely a read error. V usage is TRBV29-1 and J usage is TRBJ1-5; D is unclear. Per germline, CDR1 SQVTM and CDR2 ANQGSEA. V lost 4 bases and J 7 bases, leaving 11 bases between the germline ends. The CDR3 length is 12 residues. The DNA of the CDR3 is TGCAGCGTTGTTTCATGGAGGCAGCCCCAGCATTTG. Its protein is CSVVSWRQPQHL.

In this sample, this clonotype turned up many times. The rearrangement uses TRBV15 and TRBJ1-1; D gene uncertain. Germline values: CDR1 LNHNV, CDR2 YYDKDF (reference sequence). V dropped 0 bases and J dropped 14 bases, with 16 bases sitting between them. The CDR3 runs to 13 residues. Here the CDR3 DNA reads TGTGCCACCAGCAGAGATCGTGTCAGATCATCGTTCTTT. Amino acid sequence: CATSRDRVRSSFF.